This T cell receptor beta chain was retrieved from a study of cytomegalovirus exposure and HLA in healthy donors. Clones were sequenced by immunoSEQ multiplex PCR, and TCRdb holds only the in-frame ones, with some missing. Of more than 85,000 clones listed, around nine tenths are singletons. V was trimmed by 3 bases and J by 8 bases, leaving 11 bases between them. Per germline, CDR1 MRHNA and CDR2 SNTAGT. This CDR3 comprises 13 residues. The clonotype comes from a woman aged 18-29 years in good health and CMV-seronegative. The material sequenced was PBMCs. V is TRBV6-4 and J is TRBJ2-1; D gene ambiguous. CDR3 DNA sequence: TGTGCCAGCAGTGATGATTCAGGATATGAGCAGTTCTTC. It specifies CASSDDSGYEQFF.